This T cell receptor beta chain was profiled in a study of cytomegalovirus exposure and HLA in healthy donors. Findings and limits, study-wide: In an earlier analysis, most TCR beta V segments were productive about 87% or about 30% of the time.

In the PCR, 60 Vbeta and 13 Jbeta primers were used. Using immunoSEQ multiplex PCR, the repertoire was profiled, and TCRdb retains in-frame clones only, with some absent. The sample lists approximately 170,000 clones; around four fifths were seen once. The CDR3 length is 14 residues. Trimming cost V 1 base and J 11 bases, with 14 bases left between them. Germline CDR1 reads SGHAT; CDR2 reads FQDESV (reference sequence). To note about this clone: Its target is not known.

The chain combines TRBV11-1 with TRBJ2-2; tentatively, D is TRBD1 (6 bases). The sample consisted of PBMCs. The receptor's source is a male donor in good health and CMV-seropositive. The chain's CDR3 is CASSLGETGPELFF. The CDR3 nucleotides read TGTGCCAGCAGCTTAGGGGAGACAGGACCCGAGCTGTTTTTT.